This T cell receptor (beta chain) was obtained from a study of cytotoxic CD8 clonotypes in ibrutinib-treated CLL. Study results and limitations: An increase in clonality occurred at ibrutinib response, followed by a return toward baseline at progression.

CDR1 and CDR2 from the germline V gene are SGHAT and FQNNGV. This CDR3 comprises 14 residues. The ends were cut back, 5 bases at V and 2 bases at J, with 13 bases in the middle. Depth targeted 1 in 200,000 to 1 in 1 million T cells, averaging roughly 9.3x coverage per clonotype. Some clones are missing from TCRdb's copy, which holds only in-frame ones; the method was immunoSEQ multiplex PCR. The sample holds roughly 300,000 clones, around 76% seen once. Comments on this clone: Its antigen is undetermined.

The sample was PBMCs, taken at disease progression, from a patient treated with ibrutinib. The sequence was obtained from a human donor with chronic lymphocytic leukemia. The chain joins TRBV11-2 to TRBJ2-7; D possibly corresponds to TRBD2 (5 bases). The CDR3 here is CASSAGLHTYEQYF. The CDR3 coding sequence is TGTGCCAGCAGCGCAGGACTTCATACCTACGAGCAGTACTTC.